The subject of this entry is one T cell receptor beta chain. The antigen is undetermined. With 60 Vbeta and 13 Jbeta primers, the PCR was carried out. TCRdb's copy holds only in-frame clones and misses some; the assay was immunoSEQ multiplex PCR. The sample records fewer than 200,000 clones, 75% to 85% being singletons. The CDR3 loop spans 14 amino acids. The ends were cut back, 1 base at V and 3 bases at J, with 10 bases in the middle. Germline lookup yields CDR1 SGHAT and CDR2 FQNNGV. This entry belongs to a study of cytomegalovirus exposure and HLA in healthy donors. As for the study in general: The early release's HLA-typed donors yielded tens of millions of unique TCRs.

Findings of the study overall: Serostatus for CMV was the only available immune exposure information. Some V segments could not be told apart, so they were left out, TRBV6-2 and TRBV6-3 among them. A few chains tied to CMV proved CMV antigen-specific in vitro.

This chain uses TRBV11-2 with TRBJ2-7; TRBD1 might be the D (5 bases). The source of this sequence is a man aged 50 to 59 in good health and CMV-seropositive. The source material was PBMCs. The CDR3: CASSLGTPDYEQYF. Here the CDR3 DNA reads TGTGCCAGCAGCTTAGGGACACCCGACTACGAGCAGTACTTC.